Below, 14 T cell receptor beta chains from the same sample are listed, as sequenced in a study of T-cell memory formation after mild COVID-19. TCRdb re-derived calls from the 5' RACE reads in MiXCR, one entry per CDR3 protein. The data show 40,000 to 45,000 distinct CDR3 sequences, with about 7.3% seen just once and 1.4% to 1.5% held by the top ten. Sequencing used PBMCs or a T cell subset sorted from them (not recorded which). The receptors stem from a man between 18 and 29 years old who had mild COVID-19 (a few samples of this study predate the infection). Cell type and time point are not known.

This sequence joins TRBV7-9 and TRBJ2-1; 8 nucleotides align to TRBD2. Germline CDR1 is SEHNR and CDR2 is FQNEAQ (reference sequence). Germline trimming cut 3 bases from V and 6 bases from J; bases unmatched to any gene: 4. The CDR3 spans 14 residues. This CDR3 is CASSLFGTSNEQFF. CDR3 coding DNA: TGTGCCAGCAGCTTGTTCGGGACTAGCAATGAGCAGTTCTTC.

This clonotype was seen ten or more times. This chain joins TRBV5-1 and TRBJ2-1, with a possible D match to TRBD2 (5 bases). The CDR3 loop spans 13 amino acids. Germline lookup yields CDR1 SGHRS and CDR2 YFSETQ. The V end was cut by 0 bases, the J end by 8 bases, with 9 bases between. The CDR3 spells CASSLVIGDEQFF. The DNA for the CDR3 is TGCGCCAGCAGCTTGGTTATCGGGGATGAGCAGTTCTTC.

This clonotype has just a few counts. V and J are TRBV7-2 and TRBJ2-1; 12 positions agree with TRBD2. The CDR3 runs to 15 residues. Losses at the gene ends were 4 bases for V and 8 bases for J; bases not matched to a gene: 6. The germline V gene encodes CDR1 SGHTA and CDR2 FQGNSA. CDR3 coding DNA: TGTGCCAGCAGCTCCCCGACTAGCGGGGGCGATGAGCAGTTCTTC. Its translation is CASSSPTSGGDEQFF. The complete variable domain, with remaining parts taken from reference TRBV7-2 and TRBJ2-1, reads GAGVSQSPSNKVTEKGKDVELRCDPISGHTALYWYRQSLGQGLEFLIYFQGNSAPDKSGLPSDRFSAERTGGSVSTLTIQRTQQEDSAVYLCASSSPTSGGDEQFFGPGTRLTVL.

V is TRBV7-3 and J is TRBJ1-2, with D possibly being TRBD1 (6 bases). The CDR3 spans 13 residues. The V gene lost 2 bases and the J gene lost 7 bases, with 11 bases spanning the gap. Germline V lookup: CDR1 SGHTA, CDR2 FQGTGA. CDR3 in DNA: TGTGCCAGCAGCTTACCTACAGGGATTGGCTACACCTTC. Translating it yields CASSLPTGIGYTF.

The chain has TRBV5-5 and TRBJ2-3, with D possibly being TRBD2 (6 bases). This CDR3 is 14 amino acids long. Germline CDR1 reads SGHKS; CDR2 reads YYEKEE (reference sequence). V was shortened by 7 bases and J by 6 bases, with 18 bases between the two germline ends. Here the CDR3 DNA reads TGTGCCAGCCACCGTGGGGGGACCGGGGATACGCAGTATTTT. It specifies CASHRGGTGDTQYF.

This clonotype showed up just a few times. This chain uses TRBV5-6 with TRBJ1-5; a weak D match, TRBD1 (6 bases). This CDR3 region has 14 residues. Trimming shortened V by 5 bases and J by 5 bases, and 14 bases separated the two germline ends. Germline loops: CDR1 SGHDT, CDR2 YYEEEE. CDR3 sequence reads: CASRRQGRDQPQHF. Here the CDR3 DNA reads TGTGCCAGCAGACGTCAGGGGAGAGATCAGCCCCAGCATTTT.

The gene calls are TRBV5-1 and TRBJ1-1; 9 positions match TRBD1. The germline CDR1 and CDR2 sequences are SGHRS and YFSETQ. This CDR3 contains 13 residues. V lost 0 bases, J lost 9 bases, and 3 bases stayed unmatched. The CDR3 here is CASSLGDRGKAFF. Here the CDR3 DNA reads TGCGCCAGCAGCTTGGGCGACAGGGGGAAAGCTTTCTTT.

This clonotype has only a few counts. The chain joins TRBV2 to TRBJ2-5, with D possibly being TRBD2 (6 bases). The CDR3 covers 14 residues. V shed 1 base and J shed 2 bases, with 8 bases lying between them. Germline CDR1 is SNHLY and CDR2 is FYNNEI. DNA for the CDR3: TGTGCCAGCAGTGAAGGGAGGGCTCAAGAGACCCAGTACTTC. It is translated as CASSEGRAQETQYF.

This clonotype was observed a handful of times. The gene calls are TRBV5-5 and TRBJ1-2; no clear D gene. Trimming pared 4 bases from V and 2 bases from J, leaving 12 bases between. CDR1 and CDR2 (germline): SGHKS, YYEKEE (reference sequence). This CDR3 spans 14 amino acids. The CDR3 is CASSRGGANYGYTF. The CDR3 nucleotides read TGTGCCAGCAGCCGGGGAGGTGCGAACTATGGCTACACCTTC.

This clonotype occurred many times. The V call is TRBV7-9, the J call TRBJ2-7; 9 bases line up with TRBD1. The CDR3 contains 15 residues. The junction had 6 bases not matched to a gene; V was cut back by 6 bases and J by 0 bases. Per the germline V gene, CDR1 is SEHNR and CDR2 is FQNEAQ (reference sequence). The CDR3 region has the DNA TGTGCCAGCAGTTCCGGGACAGGGTACTCCTACGAGCAGTACTTC. Translating it yields CASSSGTGYSYEQYF.

The table lists this clonotype with many counts. The CDR3 DNA is TGTGCCAGCAGCGCCATGGCTTCGCCCTCAGATACGCAGTATTTT. Its protein product is CASSAMASPSDTQYF. The genes are TRBV7-2 and TRBJ2-3; no definite D call. The CDR3 is made up of 15 amino acids. Per the germline V gene, CDR1 is SGHTA and CDR2 is FQGNSA. Trimming took off 5 bases at V and 4 bases at J, with 16 bases between the two ends. Together with reference TRBV7-2 and TRBJ2-3, the CDR3 gives the full variable domain: GAGVSQSPSNKVTEKGKDVELRCDPISGHTALYWYRQSLGQGLEFLIYFQGNSAPDKSGLPSDRFSAERTGGSVSTLTIQRTQQEDSAVYLCASSAMASPSDTQYFGPGTRLTVL.

The V gene is TRBV29-1, the J gene TRBJ2-5, with D possibly TRBD1 on 6 matching bases. This CDR3 region has 11 residues. Germline CDR1 SQVTM, CDR2 ANQGSEA. V shed 4 bases and J shed 8 bases, with 11 bases lying between them. CDR3 DNA: TGCAGCGTTGGGTTAGGGGGAACCCAGTACTTC. Amino acids: CSVGLGGTQYF.

This rearrangement joins TRBV5-6 to TRBJ1-4; D gene unclear. Germline V gene data show CDR1 as SGHDT and CDR2 as YYEEEE. V was pared by 3 bases and J by 4 bases, with 13 bases between. This CDR3 region has 15 residues. CDR3 residues: CASSSTTRLNEKLFF. The DNA of the CDR3 is TGTGCCAGCAGCTCTACTACCCGACTTAATGAAAAACTGTTTTTT. Based on the CDR3 plus reference TRBV5-6 and TRBJ1-4, the full variable domain is DAGVTQSPTHLIKTRGQQVTLRCSPKSGHDTVSWYQQALGQGPQFIFQYYEEEERQRGNFPDRFSGHQFPNYSSELNVNALLLGDSALYLCASSSTTRLNEKLFFGSGTQLSVL.

This clonotype turned up a few times. This chain joins TRBV5-6 and TRBJ1-5; 8 nucleotides agree with TRBD1. Per germline, CDR1 SGHDT and CDR2 YYEEEE. The V and J ends lost 1 base and 5 bases, in that order; junction bases with no gene match: 2. The length of the CDR3 is 14 residues. CDR3 amino acids: CASSLSGGDQPQHF. The CDR3 DNA sequence: TGTGCCAGCAGCTTGTCAGGGGGCGATCAGCCCCAGCATTTT. Supplemented by reference TRBV5-6 and TRBJ1-5, the full variable domain reads DAGVTQSPTHLIKTRGQQVTLRCSPKSGHDTVSWYQQALGQGPQFIFQYYEEEERQRGNFPDRFSGHQFPNYSSELNVNALLLGDSALYLCASSLSGGDQPQHFGDGTRLSIL.